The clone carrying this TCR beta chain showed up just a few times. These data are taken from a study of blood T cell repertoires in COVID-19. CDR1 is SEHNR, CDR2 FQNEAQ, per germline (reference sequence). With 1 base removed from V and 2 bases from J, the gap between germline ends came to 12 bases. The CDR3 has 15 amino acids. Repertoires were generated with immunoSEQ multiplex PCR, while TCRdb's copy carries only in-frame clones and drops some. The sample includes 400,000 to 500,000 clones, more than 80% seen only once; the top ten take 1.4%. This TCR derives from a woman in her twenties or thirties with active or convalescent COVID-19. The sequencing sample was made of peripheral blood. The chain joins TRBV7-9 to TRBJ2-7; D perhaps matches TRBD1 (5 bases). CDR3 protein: CASSLVDSPTYEQYF. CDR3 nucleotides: TGTGCCAGCAGCTTAGTCGACAGTCCGACCTACGAGCAGTACTTC.